This T cell receptor (beta chain) was profiled in a study of regulatory T cells in long-lasting Graves disease. A note on this clonotype: Antigen unknown.

The V segment lost 1 base and the J segment 3 bases; nucleotides outside the gene matches: 2. This CDR3 has 15 residues. Germline CDR1 SNHLY, CDR2 FYNNEI. CDR3-region Arm-PCR and iRepertoire HTBI primers produced the TCR beta libraries. As processed by the authors: Gene usage covered over 55 TRBV and more than 13 TRBJ segments. Each CDR3 protein is one row after TCRdb ran MiXCR on the multiplex PCR reads. In this record, the V and J calls reflect TCRdb's handling and not the investigators' own analysis. The profile shows about 450,000 distinct CDR3 sequences, around 22% of them singletons. Whole-study findings and limits: Persistent disease samples used TRBV28, TRBJ1-2 and TRBJ2-5 preferentially. Not thyroid tissue but only peripheral blood was studied. The small sample size may have reduced accuracy.

Time point reported: persistent/refractory GD, antithyroid drugs over 5 years with positive TRAb. Researchers made the TCR library from RNA that was extracted from PBMCs. The genes are TRBV2 and TRBJ2-1; TRBD1 matches at 8 bases. This sample comprised peripheral blood mononuclear cells (PBMCs), obtained when the disease was refractory, from a patient treated with antithyroid drugs. This sequence was found in a female donor with Graves disease. Written as DNA, the CDR3 is TGTGCCAGCAGTGAAGACAGGGGGTACTACAATGAGCAGTTCTTC. Translating gives CASSEDRGYYNEQFF.